This T cell receptor beta chain was captured by sequencing in a study of PD-L1 blockade in urothelial cancer. Whole-study context: Blood was evaluated 3 weeks (second dose) and 6 weeks after therapy began. T cells were recovered from blood samples at a median of approximately 150,000.

Specified time point: peripheral blood 6 weeks after treatment start. The patients' disease, urothelial carcinoma, was locally advanced or metastatic. Pretreatment and on-treatment blood mononuclear cell samples were taken, totaling between 1 and 8 time points per patient. Generated by immunoSEQ multiplex PCR, the TCRdb table keeps only in-frame clones and is missing some. The sample records 25,000 to 35,000 clones, 79% being singletons. The CDR3 is made up of 14 amino acids. V was cut by 4 bases and J by 8 bases, with 15 bases left in between. CDR1 is SGDLS and CDR2 is YYNGEE in the germline V gene. This TCR was sampled from an older man with urothelial cancer. This material consisted of PBMCs, taken around atezolizumab (anti-PD-L1) treatment. V and J are TRBV9 and TRBJ2-2; D gene unclear. The CDR3 is CASSSEPVTGELFF. The CDR3 DNA reads as TGTGCCAGCAGCTCGGAGCCGGTAACTGGGGAGCTGTTTTTT.